This passage covers 2 T cell receptor beta chains from one sample sequenced in a study of CD8 T cells in ankylosing spondylitis. From the 5' RACE reads, TCRdb called clonotypes with MiXCR, one entry per CDR3 protein. This sample has 250,000 or so distinct CDR3 sequences, with 20% to 30% found just once. The specimen was blood, either unsorted or a sorted T cell fraction (not recorded which). The receptors were gathered from a male donor with ankylosing spondylitis or in good health (not recorded which).

CDR3 protein: CASSGGIMNTEAFF. The CDR3 DNA reads as TGTGCCAGCAGTGGCGGCATAATGAACACTGAAGCTTTCTTT. V usage is TRBV11-2 and J usage is TRBJ1-1, with D unclear. The CDR3 is 14 amino acids. Germline assignment: CDR1 SGHAT and CDR2 FQNNGV. The V end was cut by 6 bases, the J end by 0 bases, with 11 bases between.

The chain joins TRBV7-6 to TRBJ2-3; D is ambiguous. Germline lookup yields CDR1 SGHVS and CDR2 FNYEAQ. The CDR3 spans 14 residues. V was cut by 4 bases and J by 3 bases, with 11 bases left in between. CDR3 sequence reads: CASSSSTRTDTQYF. CDR3 in DNA: TGTGCCAGCAGCTCAAGCACTCGGACAGATACGCAGTATTTT.